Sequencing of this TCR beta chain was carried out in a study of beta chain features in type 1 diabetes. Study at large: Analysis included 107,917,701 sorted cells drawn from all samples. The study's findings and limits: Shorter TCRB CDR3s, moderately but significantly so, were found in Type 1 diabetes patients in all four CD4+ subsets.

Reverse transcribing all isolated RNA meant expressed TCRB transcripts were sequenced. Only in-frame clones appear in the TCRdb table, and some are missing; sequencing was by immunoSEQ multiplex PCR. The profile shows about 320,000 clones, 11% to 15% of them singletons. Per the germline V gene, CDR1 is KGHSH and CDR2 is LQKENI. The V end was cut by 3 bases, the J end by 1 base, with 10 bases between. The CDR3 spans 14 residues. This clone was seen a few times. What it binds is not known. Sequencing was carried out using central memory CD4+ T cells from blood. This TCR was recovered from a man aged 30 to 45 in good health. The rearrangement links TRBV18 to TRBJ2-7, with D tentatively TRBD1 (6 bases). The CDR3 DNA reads TGTGCCAGCTCACCCCGGCAGGGGTCCTACGAGCAGTACGTC. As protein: CASSPRQGSYEQYV.